The clone carrying this TCR beta chain was detected only once. Its antigen is as yet unknown. The germline V and J ends were trimmed by 5 bases and 0 bases, with 9 bases remaining between them. The CDR3 covers 14 residues. Germline lookup yields CDR1 SGHTA and CDR2 FQGNSA. The sample belongs to a study of blood T cells in healthy people across ages. Individuals who donated were healthy Caucasians from Russia aged roughly 6 to 90. The second PCR ran roughly 7 to 12 cycles with a sample-barcoded 5' primer and J-beta primers. Every sample gave at least 2.5 million paired-end reads containing CDR3. TCRdb reprocessed the 5' RACE reads via MiXCR and lists one record per CDR3 protein. The table shows 1,300,000 or so distinct CDR3 sequences, with approximately 59% occurring only once. General study points: A strong correlation was found between TCR beta diversity and the percentage of naive T cells.

The origin of this receptor is a man between 18 and 29 years old in good health. The sequenced material came from blood. The genes are TRBV7-2 and TRBJ2-3; D ambiguous. CDR3 nucleotides: TGTGCCAGCAGCCGACGGTTAAGCACAGATACGCAGTATTTT. This gives the protein CASSRRLSTDTQYF.